This TCR beta chain appears in the sequencing data of a study of cytotoxic CD8 clonotypes in ibrutinib-treated CLL. V lost 4 bases and J lost 5, with 18 bases in between. Germline V gene sequence: CDR1 SGHRS, CDR2 YFSETQ. The CDR3 covers 16 residues. The data were produced by immunoSEQ multiplex PCR, yet TCRdb's version contains in-frame clones alone and is incomplete. The sample comprises some 300,000 clones, 80% of which are singletons, and approximately 7% rests with the top ten. The chain links TRBV5-1 to TRBJ1-4; no clear D. Sequenced here: PBMCs, sampled before ibrutinib treatment. The origin of this receptor is a human donor with chronic lymphocytic leukemia. CDR3 bases: TGCGCCAGCAGCATTGGGTTTCGACAACGGAATGAAAAACTGTTTTTT. Encoded protein: CASSIGFRQRNEKLFF.